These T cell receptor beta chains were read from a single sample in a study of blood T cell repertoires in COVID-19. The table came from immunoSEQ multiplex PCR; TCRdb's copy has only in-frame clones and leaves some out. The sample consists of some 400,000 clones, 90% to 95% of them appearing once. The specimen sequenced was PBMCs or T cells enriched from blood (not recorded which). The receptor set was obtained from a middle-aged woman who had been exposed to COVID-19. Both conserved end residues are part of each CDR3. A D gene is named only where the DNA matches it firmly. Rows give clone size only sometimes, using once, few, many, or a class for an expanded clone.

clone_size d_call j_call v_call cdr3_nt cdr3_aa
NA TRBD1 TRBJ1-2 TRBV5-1 TGCGCCAGCAGCTTGGAAGGACAGGGGTCTGGCTACACCTTC CASSLEGQGSGYTF
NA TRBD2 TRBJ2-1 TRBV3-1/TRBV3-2 TGTGCCAGCATCGTCGAGCGGGAGCATAATGAGCAGTTCTTC CASIVEREHNEQFF
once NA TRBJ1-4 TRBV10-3 TGTGCCATCAGTGACGTCGGTGAAAAACTGTTTTTT CAISDVGEKLFF
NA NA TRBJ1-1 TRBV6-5 TGTGCCAGCACCCATCAGGGCACTGAAGCTTTCTTT CASTHQGTEAFF
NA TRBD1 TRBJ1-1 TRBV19 TGTGCCAGTAGTATTTTTACAGGGGGCGCAGTCGGGAACACTGAAGCTTTCTTT CASSIFTGGAVGNTEAFF
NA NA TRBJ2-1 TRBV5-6 TGTGCCAGCAGCCGCCCAGGGATTTACAATGAGCAGTTCTTC CASSRPGIYNEQFF
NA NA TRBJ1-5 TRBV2 TGTGCCAGCAACCGTGCAGATAGCAATCAGCCCCAGCATTTT CASNRADSNQPQHF
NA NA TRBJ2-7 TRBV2 TGTGCCAGCAGTGAAGGTTATGAGCAGTACTTC CASSEGYEQYF
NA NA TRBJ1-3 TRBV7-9 TGTGCCAGCAGCGGACATAGACAGGTCGGCTCTGGAAACACCATATATTTT CASSGHRQVGSGNTIYF
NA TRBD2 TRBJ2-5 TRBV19 TGTGCCAGTAGTCTGGGACTAAGAGAGACCCAGTACTTC CASSLGLRETQYF
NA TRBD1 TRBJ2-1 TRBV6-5 TGTGCCAGCAGGCAAGGGACAGGGGAATACAATGAGCAGTTCTTC CASRQGTGEYNEQFF
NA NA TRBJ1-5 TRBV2 TGTGCCAGCAGTAACACAGGGTCGGGCAATCAGCCCCAGCATTTT CASSNTGSGNQPQHF
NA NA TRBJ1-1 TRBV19 TGTGCCAGTAAACAGGGATTTACCACTGAAGCTTTCTTT CASKQGFTTEAFF
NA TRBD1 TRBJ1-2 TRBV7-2 TGTGCCAGCAGCTCCAGGGGGTTCGGAGGCTACACCTTC CASSSRGFGGYTF
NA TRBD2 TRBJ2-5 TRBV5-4 TGTGCCAGCAGAGCTAGCGGGGGGGCGGAGACCCAGTACTTC CASRASGGAETQYF
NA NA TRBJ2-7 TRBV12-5 TGTGCTAGTGGTATGACAGAATACGAGCAGTACTTC CASGMTEYEQYF
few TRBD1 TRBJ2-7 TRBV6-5 TGTGCCAGCAGCAAGAAGACAGGGATCGTCCACGAGCAGTACTTC CASSKKTGIVHEQYF
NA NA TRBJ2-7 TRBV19 TGTGCCAGTAGTACCTCTGCCTGGGGCACCGGATTAAAGTACGAGCAGTACTTC CASSTSAWGTGLKYEQYF
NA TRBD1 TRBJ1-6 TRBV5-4 TGTGCCAGCAGATCGGGACAGGGTGGTTATAATTCACCCCTCCACTTT CASRSGQGGYNSPLHF
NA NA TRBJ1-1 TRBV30 TGTGCCTGGAGTGTATGGAGTCCTACGAACACTGAAGCTTTCTTT CAWSVWSPTNTEAFF
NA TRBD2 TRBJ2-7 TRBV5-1 TGCGCCAGCAGCTCGGGACTAGCGGAGCTACAGTACGAGCAGTACTTC CASSSGLAELQYEQYF
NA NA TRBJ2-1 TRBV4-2 TGTGCCAGCAGCCAATCCCCGGGAGCGGGCAATGAGCAGTTCTTC CASSQSPGAGNEQFF
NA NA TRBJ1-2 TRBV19 TGTGCCAGTAGGCAGGGCCTGGGCCTTGGCTACACCTTC CASRQGLGLGYTF
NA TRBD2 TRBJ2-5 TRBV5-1 TGCGCCAGCAGCTTAGTCGGGTCGGGGGGAGAGACCCAGTACTTC CASSLVGSGGETQYF
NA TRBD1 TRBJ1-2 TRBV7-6 TGTGCCAGCAGCTTAGGGACAGGGGACTATGGCTACACCTTC CASSLGTGDYGYTF
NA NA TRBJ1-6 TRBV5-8 TGTGCCAGCAGCTTGGAACAGGGAAGGACACCCCTCCACTTT CASSLEQGRTPLHF
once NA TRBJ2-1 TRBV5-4 TGTGCCAGCAGCTTGGAACAGAGCTCCTACAATGAGCAGTTCTTC CASSLEQSSYNEQFF
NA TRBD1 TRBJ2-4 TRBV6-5 TGTGCCAGCAGGCGGCAGGGGGCGGCCAAAAACATTCAGTACTTC CASRRQGAAKNIQYF
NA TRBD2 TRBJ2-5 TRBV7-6 TGTGCCAGCAGCTCCGAGCGGGGGGCCGTAAAGACCCAGTACTTC CASSSERGAVKTQYF
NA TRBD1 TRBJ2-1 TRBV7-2 TGTGCCAGCAGCTTAGAGGGACAGGGGGCCGATGAGCAGTTCTTC CASSLEGQGADEQFF
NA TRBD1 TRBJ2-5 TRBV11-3 TGTGCCAGCAGCTTAGTTGGGGCAGGGGGCGCATTGGAGACCCAGTACTTC CASSLVGAGGALETQYF
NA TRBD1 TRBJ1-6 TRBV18 TGTGCCAGCTCATCCGGGACAGGGGGGTCACCCCTCCACTTT CASSSGTGGSPLHF
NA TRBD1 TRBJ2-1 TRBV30 TGTGCCTGGTCACGGGACAGGGGGCTCAATGAGCAGTTCTTC CAWSRDRGLNEQFF
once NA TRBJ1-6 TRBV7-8 TGTGCCAGCAGTCAGGGAACGAATTCACCCCTCCACTTT CASSQGTNSPLHF
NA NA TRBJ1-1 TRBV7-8 TGTGCCAGCAGCTCTACTGTAATTGGGGGGTCTAACACTGAAGCTTTCTTT CASSSTVIGGSNTEAFF
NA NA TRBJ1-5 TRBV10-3 TGTGCCATCAGAGATTCCCAGGGAAGCAATCAGCCCCAGCATTTT CAIRDSQGSNQPQHF
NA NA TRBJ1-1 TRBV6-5 TGTGCCAGCAGCCGACAGGTGAACACTGAAGCTTTCTTT CASSRQVNTEAFF